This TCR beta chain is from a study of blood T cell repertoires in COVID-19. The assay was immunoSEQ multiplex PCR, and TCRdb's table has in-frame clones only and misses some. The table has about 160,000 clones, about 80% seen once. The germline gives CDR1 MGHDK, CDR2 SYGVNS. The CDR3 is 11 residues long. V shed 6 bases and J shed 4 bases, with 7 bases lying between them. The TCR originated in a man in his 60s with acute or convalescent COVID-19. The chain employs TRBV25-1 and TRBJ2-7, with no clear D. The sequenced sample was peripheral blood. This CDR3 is CASRTGYEQYF. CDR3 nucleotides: TGTGCCAGCAGGACGGGTTACGAGCAGTACTTC.